Listed below are T cell receptor beta chains from one sample, sequenced in a study of CD8 T cells in ankylosing spondylitis. TCRdb re-called the 5' RACE reads through MiXCR, storing one row per CDR3 protein. Of about 110,000 distinct CDR3 sequences listed, less than 25% were seen once; the top ten hold roughly an eighth. Sequenced: synovial fluid, either unsorted or a sorted T cell fraction (not recorded which). The origin of the receptors is a male donor with ankylosing spondylitis. Both conserved end residues are part of each CDR3. Each record gives: CDR3 protein, CDR3 DNA, D gene, clone size, J gene, V gene. The D gene is left open where the match is weak. Where a row states a size, it is once, few, many or the class of an expanded clone; other rows omit it.

CSASGAARGNQPQHF | TGCAGTGCTAGCGGAGCCGCTCGTGGCAATCAGCCCCAGCATTTT | - | few | TRBJ1-5 | TRBV20-1
CASSENMGDTQYF | TGTGCCAGCAGCGAAAATATGGGGGATACGCAGTATTTT | - | many | TRBJ2-3 | TRBV7-9
CASSQESRGGVYEQYF | TGCGCCAGCAGCCAAGAAAGCAGGGGAGGAGTCTACGAGCAGTACTTC | - | - | TRBJ2-7 | TRBV4-1
CSATRQGISEQYF | TGCAGTGCTACGCGACAGGGAATCAGCGAGCAGTACTTC | TRBD1 | few | TRBJ2-7 | TRBV20-1
CASSLARGGSEAFF | TGCGCCAGCAGCTTGGCTCGGGGAGGGTCGGAAGCTTTCTTT | - | few | TRBJ1-1 | TRBV5-1
CASSMTGGRNQPQHF | TGCGCCAGCAGTATGACAGGGGGCAGGAATCAGCCCCAGCATTTT | TRBD1 | few | TRBJ1-5 | TRBV10-2
CASLKGQSTDTQYF | TGTGCCTCACTAAAGGGACAGAGCACAGATACGCAGTATTTT | TRBD1 | many | TRBJ2-3 | TRBV10-3
CASSLAPPGGELFF | TGCGCCAGCAGCTTGGCGCCTCCGGGCGGGGAGCTGTTTTTT | - | - | TRBJ2-2 | TRBV5-1
CASTRGNTEAFF | TGTGCCAGTACGCGGGGTAACACTGAAGCTTTCTTT | - | - | TRBJ1-1 | TRBV19
CASTPSGLITDTQYF | TGTGCCAGCACCCCATCCGGGCTAATCACAGATACGCAGTATTTT | - | many | TRBJ2-3 | TRBV9
CASSTGRATDTQYF | TGCGCCAGCAGCACGGGACGCGCGACAGATACGCAGTATTTT | - | - | TRBJ2-3 | TRBV5-1
CASSKTRDRYNEQFF | TGCGCCAGCAGCAAAACCCGGGACAGGTACAATGAGCAGTTCTTC | TRBD1 | many | TRBJ2-1 | TRBV5-1
CASSSPPGQLYYEQYF | TGTGCCAGCAGCTCACCCCCGGGACAGTTATACTACGAGCAGTACTTC | TRBD1 | - | TRBJ2-7 | TRBV7-9
CASSTRRGQGGSQAFF | TGTGCCAGTAGTACCCGGAGGGGACAGGGGGGCTCCCAAGCTTTCTTT | TRBD1 | - | TRBJ1-1 | TRBV19
CASSQQGARGSPLHF | TGTGCCAGCAGTCAACAGGGGGCGAGGGGATCACCCCTCCACTTT | TRBD1 | many | TRBJ1-6 | TRBV2
CSASKGQGVTGELFF | TGCAGTGCTAGTAAGGGACAGGGGGTGACCGGGGAGCTGTTTTTT | TRBD1 | - | TRBJ2-2 | TRBV20-1
CASSIQGREGTNTGELFF | TGTGCCAGCAGCATTCAAGGGAGGGAAGGAACGAACACCGGGGAGCTGTTTTTT | - | - | TRBJ2-2 | TRBV21-1
CASSLGQRLNTEAFF | TGCGCCAGCAGCTTGGGGCAGAGGTTGAACACTGAAGCTTTCTTT | - | - | TRBJ1-1 | TRBV5-1
CASSRTAGDGYTF | TGTGCCAGCAGCCGGACGGCCGGCGATGGCTACACCTTC | - | once | TRBJ1-2 | TRBV11-3
CASTLTGGNSPLHF | TGCGCCAGCACTCTGACAGGGGGCAATTCACCCCTCCACTTT | TRBD1 | - | TRBJ1-6 | TRBV10-2
CASSLSGELFF | TGCGCCAGCAGCTTGTCCGGGGAGCTGTTTTTT | - | many | TRBJ2-2 | TRBV5-1
CASSSQAGRETQYF | TGTGCCAGCAGCTCTCAAGCGGGACGGGAGACCCAGTACTTC | TRBD2 | - | TRBJ2-5 | TRBV11-2
CASSRFVDGNYGYTF | TGTGCCAGCAGCCGATTCGTCGACGGGAACTATGGCTACACCTTC | - | - | TRBJ1-2 | TRBV3-1
CASSKRGRYNEQFF | TGTGCCAGTTCAAAACGGGGGAGATACAATGAGCAGTTCTTC | - | once | TRBJ2-1 | TRBV27
CASSSGHSGGNEQFF | TGTGCCAGCAGCTCGGGACACTCTGGGGGCAATGAGCAGTTCTTC | - | - | TRBJ2-1 | TRBV11-3
CAISGSMGLAGVREQYF | TGTGCCATCAGTGGGAGTATGGGACTAGCGGGAGTGCGGGAGCAGTACTTC | TRBD2 | - | TRBJ2-7 | TRBV10-3
CASRRGVSITEAFF | TGTGCCAGCAGGAGGGGCGTCTCCATCACTGAAGCTTTCTTT | - | - | TRBJ1-1 | TRBV7-9
CASTPGQGDAFF | TGTGCCAGCACCCCGGGACAGGGGGACGCTTTCTTT | TRBD1 | few | TRBJ1-1 | TRBV12-3/TRBV12-4
CSATQGPGTEAFF | TGCAGTGCTACCCAGGGTCCGGGCACTGAAGCTTTCTTT | - | medium-sized | TRBJ1-1 | TRBV20-1